The 27 T cell receptor beta chains presented below share a single source sample, sequenced in a study of regulatory and conventional T cells in RAG deficiency. Sequenced by immunoSEQ multiplex PCR; TCRdb stores in-frame clones only, minus some. The sample has 10,000 to 15,000 clones, roughly 94% seen once. Genomic DNA came from blood regulatory T cells gated CD4+ CD25-high CD127-low. The sample was also linked to a second study, of regulatory T cells. That source notes: Amplification used 52 TRBV primers and 13 TRBJ primers.

The specimen sequenced was CD127- CD25+ CD4+ Tregs sorted from blood. The receptors were gathered from a human donor in good health.

This clone was detected once. The chain links TRBV2 to TRBJ2-7, with TRBD2 as a possible D gene (7 bases). The V end was cut by 6 bases, the J end by 2 bases, with 8 bases between. This CDR3 is 12 amino acids long. Germline values: CDR1 SNHLY, CDR2 FYNNEI. The CDR3 sequence is CASSGGPYEQYF. The CDR3 DNA is TGTGCCAGCAGCGGGGGGCCCTACGAGCAGTACTTC.

The CDR3 loop is CAIRETSGGSSYEQYF. CDR3 DNA: TGTGCCATCAGAGAGACTAGCGGGGGCAGCTCCTACGAGCAGTACTTC. The chain joins TRBV10-3 to TRBJ2-7, with 12 bases aligning to TRBD2. The length of the CDR3 is 16 residues. The germline CDR1 and CDR2 sequences are ENHRY and SYGVKD. J lost 0 bases, V lost 6 bases, and 6 bases had no gene match.

The chain uses TRBV18 and TRBJ2-3, with a weak D call TRBD2 (6 bases). Trimming removed 0 bases at V and 2 bases at J, with 9 bases between. Per the germline V gene, CDR1 is KGHSH and CDR2 is LQKENI. The CDR3 runs 15 residues. The CDR3: CASSPPRGPTDTQYF. The CDR3 nucleotides are TGTGCCAGCTCACCACCGCGGGGCCCCACAGATACGCAGTATTTT.

This rearrangement joins TRBV7-2 to TRBJ1-4; a possible D gene is TRBD1 (6 bases). Germline V gene lookup returns CDR1 SGHTA and CDR2 FQGNSA. The length of the CDR3 is 16 residues. Between the trimmed V and J ends, which lost 3 bases and 1 base, there was a span of 12 bases. As DNA, the CDR3 is TGTGCCAGCAGCTTTCAACGGACAGTAACTAATGAAAAACTGTTTTTT. Translation: CASSFQRTVTNEKLFF.

The chain uses TRBV5-1 and TRBJ2-7; D not resolved. Per the germline V gene, CDR1 is SGHRS and CDR2 is YFSETQ. The CDR3 extends over 15 amino acids. V lost 0 bases and J lost 0, with 10 bases in between. The CDR3 sequence is CASSLAGPASYEQYF. The CDR3 DNA reads TGCGCCAGCAGCTTGGCTGGCCCCGCCTCCTACGAGCAGTACTTC.

The chain recombines TRBV5-4 with TRBJ2-5, with a tentative D call TRBD1 (7 bases). The V gene's germline CDR1 is SGHNT and CDR2 YYREEE (reference sequence). The CDR3 extends over 15 amino acids. V was shortened by 4 bases and J by 3 bases, with 16 bases between the two germline ends. DNA for the CDR3: TGTGCCAGCAGCCCCTGGGGGGACAGTGAAGAGACCCAGTACTTC. It translates to CASSPWGDSEETQYF. The full variable domain, in which reference TRBV5-4 and TRBJ2-5 provide the parts outside the CDR3, is ETGVTQSPTHLIKTRGQQVTLRCSSQSGHNTVSWYQQALGQGPQFIFQYYREEENGRGNFPPRFSGLQFPNYSSELNVNALELDDSALYLCASSPWGDSEETQYFGPGTRLLVL.

This chain joins TRBV21-1 and TRBJ1-5; TRBD1 is the table's D call, not checked against the DNA. TRBV21-1 is annotated as a pseudogene. This CDR3 is built from 14 residues. CDR3 nucleotides: TGTGCCAGCAGTAGGCAGGGTAAGAGTCAGCCCCAGCATTTT. It yields the protein CASSRQGKSQPQHF.

The gene calls are TRBV7-9 and TRBJ1-2, with D possibly matching TRBD1 (5 bases). CDR1 is SEHNR and CDR2 is FQNEAQ in the germline V gene (reference sequence). Trimming cost V 1 base and J 7 bases, with 19 bases left between them. The CDR3 is 16 amino acids. This chain's CDR3 is CASSLGLGTGVSGYTF. CDR3 nucleotides: TGTGCCAGCAGCTTAGGCCTCGGAACGGGGGTTTCTGGCTACACCTTC.

This chain uses TRBV7-6 with TRBJ2-7; the match to TRBD2 covers 10 bases. Germline V lookup: CDR1 SGHVS, CDR2 FNYEAQ. V gave up 6 bases and J gave up 5 bases; unmatched junction bases: 7. The CDR3 consists of 14 residues. CDR3: CASRTGTSANEQYF. Written as DNA, the CDR3 is TGTGCCAGCAGAACCGGGACTAGCGCGAACGAGCAGTACTTC.

The chain links TRBV18 to TRBJ1-2, with D maybe TRBD1 (5 bases). Per germline, CDR1 KGHSH and CDR2 LQKENI. Trimming took off 1 base at V and 10 bases at J, with 13 bases between the two ends. The CDR3 loop spans 13 amino acids. The CDR3 coding sequence is TGTGCCAGCTCACCACGTCAGGGTTATCACTACACCTTC. It codes for CASSPRQGYHYTF.

This chain connects TRBV9 to TRBJ2-2; tentative D call: TRBD2 (7 bases). The germline V gene has CDR1 SGDLS and CDR2 YYNGEE. The CDR3 sequence is 17 residues long. Trimming cost V 0 bases and J 0 bases, with 12 bases left between them. The CDR3 nucleotides read TGTGCCAGCAGCGTAGGGTGGGGGGGCCCGAACACCGGGGAGCTGTTTTTT. Its translation is CASSVGWGGPNTGELFF.

The chain links TRBV7-9 to TRBJ2-5; a possible D gene is TRBD2 (7 bases). V dropped 3 bases and J dropped 1 base, with 15 bases sitting between them. The CDR3 extends over 16 amino acids. Germline CDR1 SEHNR, CDR2 FQNEAQ (reference sequence). The CDR3 spells CASSFRGGDLQETQYF. The CDR3 nucleotides read TGTGCCAGCAGCTTTAGGGGGGGGGACCTCCAAGAGACCCAGTACTTC.

The chain uses TRBV5-5 and TRBJ2-1; 7 bases match TRBD1. CDR1 SGHKS and CDR2 YYEKEE come from the germline V gene (reference sequence). The J segment lost 0 bases and the V segment lost 4 bases, leaving 7 bases of the junction unmatched. There are 16 residues in the CDR3. The CDR3 DNA is TGTGCCAGCAGCCGGACACAGGGGACCTCCTACAATGAGCAGTTCTTC. It encodes CASSRTQGTSYNEQFF.

V and J are TRBV7-9 and TRBJ2-7; TRBD1 aligns across 7 bases. The germline CDR1 and CDR2 sequences are SEHNR and FQNEAQ (reference sequence). With V trimmed by 5 bases and J by 4 bases, 17 bases remained unmatched. The CDR3 sequence is 17 residues long. This CDR3 reads CASSAPLGGLSLYEQYF. As DNA, the CDR3 is TGTGCCAGCAGCGCACCACTAGGGGGCCTCTCACTTTACGAGCAGTACTTC.

The rearrangement uses TRBV6-6 and TRBJ1-5; perhaps TRBD1 as D (5 bases). The CDR3 runs to 12 residues. CDR1 and CDR2 (germline): MNHNY, SVGAGI (reference sequence). Between the trimmed V and J ends, which lost 7 bases and 4 bases, there was a span of 8 bases. The chain's CDR3 is CASTRGNQPQHF. CDR3 DNA sequence: TGTGCCAGCACTAGGGGAAATCAGCCCCAGCATTTT.

The chain recombines TRBV7-9 with TRBJ1-1, with a tentative D call TRBD1 (5 bases). CDR1 SEHNR and CDR2 FQNEAQ come from the germline V gene (reference sequence). Trimming cost V 3 bases and J 10 bases, with 15 bases left between them. The CDR3 totals 13 residues. CDR3 nucleotides: TGTGCCAGCAGCTTCGCCGGGACTAGGGGAGCTTTCTTT. Amino acid sequence: CASSFAGTRGAFF. The complete variable domain, with remaining parts taken from reference TRBV7-9 and TRBJ1-1, reads DTGVSQNPRHKITKRGQNVTFRCDPISEHNRLYWYRQTLGQGPEFLTYFQNEAQLEKSRLLSDRFSAERPKGSFSTLEIQRTEQGDSAMYLCASSFAGTRGAFFGQGTRLTVV.

V gene TRBV5-1 combines with J gene TRBJ1-2, with 8 bases aligning to TRBD1. V was clipped by 0 bases and J by 2 bases; unmatched bases: 12. Germline CDR1 reads SGHRS; CDR2 reads YFSETQ. This CDR3 contains 18 residues. The CDR3 region is CASSLGGTGLPLNYGYTF. CDR3 in DNA: TGCGCCAGCAGCTTGGGGGGGACAGGTCTACCCTTGAACTATGGCTACACCTTC.

The rearrangement uses TRBV5-6 and TRBJ1-1; tentative D call: TRBD1 (5 bases). V dropped 4 bases and J dropped 10 bases, with 17 bases sitting between them. This CDR3 comprises 13 residues. Germline assignment: CDR1 SGHDT and CDR2 YYEEEE. This CDR3 reads CASSGQGISGAFF. The CDR3 DNA sequence: TGTGCCAGCAGCGGTCAGGGTATTTCGGGAGCTTTCTTT. Supplemented by reference TRBV5-6 and TRBJ1-1, the full variable domain reads DAGVTQSPTHLIKTRGQQVTLRCSPKSGHDTVSWYQQALGQGPQFIFQYYEEEERQRGNFPDRFSGHQFPNYSSELNVNALLLGDSALYLCASSGQGISGAFFGQGTRLTVV.

V and J are TRBV6-5 and TRBJ2-3, with no clear D. Germline CDR1 MNHEY, CDR2 SVGAGI. The CDR3 covers 15 residues. V was trimmed by 6 bases and J by 1 base, leaving 14 bases between them. The CDR3 protein is CASRGNVRGTDTQYF. CDR3 coding DNA: TGTGCCAGCAGGGGCAACGTTCGCGGCACAGATACGCAGTATTTT.

This sequence joins TRBV10-2 and TRBJ1-1, with 8 bases identical to TRBD1. V lost 1 base to trimming and J lost 4 bases; unmatched junction nucleotides: 2. Germline V gene data show CDR1 as WSHSY and CDR2 as SAAADI. The CDR3 is 14 amino acids. CDR3 in amino acids: CASSELTGVTEAFF. The CDR3 nucleotides are TGCGCCAGCAGTGAGTTGACAGGGGTCACTGAAGCTTTCTTT.

The V gene is TRBV5-4, the J gene TRBJ2-7, with 8 bases lining up with TRBD2. Germline trimming cut 6 bases from V and 3 bases from J; bases unmatched to any gene: 8. Germline V gives CDR1 SGHNT, CDR2 YYREEE (reference sequence). The CDR3 length is 14 residues. CDR3 in DNA: TGTGCCAGCACCATAGGCGGGGGGTTCTACGAGCAGTACTTC. This translates into CASTIGGGFYEQYF.

The chain recombines TRBV6-6 with TRBJ1-2; 11 bases are shared with TRBD1. The CDR3 contains 16 residues. The V segment lost 6 bases and the J segment 3 bases; nucleotides outside the gene matches: 9. The V gene's germline CDR1 is MNHNY and CDR2 SVGAGI (reference sequence). The CDR3 region is CASSPDLGQGDYGYTF. In nucleotides, the CDR3 is TGTGCCAGCAGCCCCGACCTGGGACAGGGGGACTATGGCTACACCTTC.

This chain uses TRBV7-9 with TRBJ1-1; D is unclear. Trimming removed 3 bases at V and 0 bases at J, with 5 bases between. The CDR3 has 13 residues. CDR1 and CDR2 (germline): SEHNR, FQNEAQ (reference sequence). CDR3 region: CASSFTVNTEAFF. The CDR3 DNA reads TGTGCCAGCAGCTTTACGGTGAACACTGAAGCTTTCTTT.

The chain joins TRBV27 to TRBJ2-1; TRBD2 matches at 16 bases. J was trimmed by 7 bases and V by 5 bases; bases with no gene match: 8. The CDR3 totals 17 residues. The V gene's germline CDR1 is MNHEY and CDR2 SMNVEV (reference sequence). CDR3 sequence: CASSPLGLAGGRNEQFF. CDR3 DNA: TGTGCCAGCAGTCCGTTGGGACTAGCGGGGGGGCGAAATGAGCAGTTCTTC.

V is TRBV5-1 and J is TRBJ1-1, with TRBD1 matching 10 bases. J was trimmed by 4 bases and V by 2 bases; bases with no gene match: 8. The CDR3 has 16 amino acids. The germline V gene has CDR1 SGHRS and CDR2 YFSETQ. As DNA, the CDR3 is TGCGCCAGCAGCTTTCTCCGGGACAGGGGAAGCACTGAAGCTTTCTTT. Translation: CASSFLRDRGSTEAFF.

This chain connects TRBV11-2 to TRBJ2-7; 8 nucleotides agree with TRBD1. Germline V gives CDR1 SGHAT, CDR2 FQNNGV. The CDR3 totals 13 residues. J was trimmed by 3 bases and V by 4 bases; bases with no gene match: 2. CDR3 bases: TGTGCCAGCAGCTATGGACAGGGCTACGAGCAGTACTTC. Its translation: CASSYGQGYEQYF.

Worth noting for this clone: Relative to the germline gene, one junction end is altered; a read error may explain this. V gene TRBV4-1 combines with J gene TRBJ2-1, with TRBD2 matching over 9 bases. Germline CDR1 and CDR2: MGHRA and YSYEKL. The CDR3 has 18 residues. CDR3 region: CASSQDRTLAGRYNGQFF. CDR3 nucleotides: TGCGCCAGCAGCCAAGATCGGACCCTAGCGGGGAGATACAATGGGCAGTTCTTC.